Listed below are T cell receptor beta chains from one sample, sequenced in a study of blood T cell repertoires in COVID-19. Here immunoSEQ multiplex PCR was the method, and the copy in TCRdb shows in-frame clones only, minus some. The table includes approximately 53,000 clones, more than 80% detected once. Sequencing was done on a sample of peripheral blood. The receptors here all came from a man aged 35-49 years with acute or convalescent COVID-19. CDR3s include the opening cysteine and the closing phenylalanine or tryptophan. Size is stated for part of the rows, as once, few or many counts, or as a class when the clone is expanded.

TRBV5-5	NA	TRBJ2-6	12	CASSFTGNVLTF
TRBV19	NA	TRBJ2-5	16	CASSGVRGTLPETQYF
TRBV15	many	TRBJ1-1	13	CATSRGQKFEAFF
TRBV18	NA	TRBJ2-2	17	CASSPPAGQGNTGELFF
TRBV15	NA	TRBJ1-2	15	CATSGGDRGFGGYTF
TRBV27	NA	TRBJ2-1	11	CASRRKYEQFF
TRBV5-1	NA	TRBJ1-6	14	CASGQGNSNSPLHF
TRBV14	NA	TRBJ2-4	19	CASSQKGAGQTLAKNIQYF
TRBV7-2	NA	TRBJ2-1	11	CASSSTNEQFF
TRBV11-3	once	TRBJ1-1	14	CASDGQGLNTEAFF
TRBV5-4	few	TRBJ2-5	14	CASHAGFDSETQYF
TRBV7-9	once	TRBJ2-5	14	CASSDYRAQETQYF
TRBV6-5	NA	TRBJ1-2	14	CASTVGGQNYGYTF
TRBV6-5	NA	TRBJ2-1	12	CASSGTYNEQFF
TRBV5-1	NA	TRBJ2-3	15	CASSVRQHSTDTQYF
TRBV5-1	NA	TRBJ2-3	15	CASSLGTSGMDTQYF
TRBV19	NA	TRBJ2-2	15	CASSTSGTNTGELFF
TRBV6-5	once	TRBJ1-5	15	CASKIDRANNQPQHF
TRBV6-5	NA	TRBJ1-2	12	CAKTRLTKGYTF
TRBV7-9	NA	TRBJ2-7	15	CASSYPGQASYEQYF
TRBV18	NA	TRBJ2-7	13	CASSLSGRAGQYF
TRBV7-9	NA	TRBJ2-5	14	CASSPVGREETQYF
TRBV19	NA	TRBJ1-6	13	CASGWQGGSPLHF
TRBV19	NA	TRBJ1-4	12	CASSYRGEKLFF
TRBV2	NA	TRBJ1-5	15	CASSPQGWRDQPQHF
TRBV2	NA	TRBJ1-4	14	CASSVLVGDGKLFF
TRBV28	NA	TRBJ1-4	14	CASSERTGGEKLFF
TRBV27	NA	TRBJ1-5	16	CASSSSPSGGQQPQHF
TRBV9	NA	TRBJ2-3	16	CASSAQGAGMMNTQYF
TRBV27	NA	TRBJ1-1	11	CASSLYGEAFF
TRBV28	NA	TRBJ1-5	18	CASSLDRARRGRNQPQHF
TRBV11-3	NA	TRBJ2-3	14	CASSLGRPTDTQYF
TRBV27	NA	TRBJ2-1	16	CASRPPGTSGRGEQFF
TRBV7-2	NA	TRBJ2-4	13	CASSLQGNNIQYF
TRBV5-1	NA	TRBJ1-2	15	CASSLGAAANYGYTF
TRBV6-6	many	TRBJ2-7	16	CASSYSTSGYSYEQYF
TRBV2	NA	TRBJ1-5	16	CASSSGETSQSQPQHF
TRBV2	NA	TRBJ2-5	14	CASSHTGNPETQYF
TRBV2	NA	TRBJ1-5	13	CASSQDYTGAQHF
TRBV11-2	NA	TRBJ2-6	16	CASSRFRAAGANVLTF
TRBV29-1	NA	TRBJ1-1	13	CSVDGGRGTEAFF
TRBV6-1	NA	TRBJ2-5	14	CASSESSGRETQYF
TRBV11-2	few	TRBJ1-4	12	CASSHLRGELFF
TRBV5-1	NA	TRBJ2-2	13	CASSLVVAGELFF
TRBV25-1	NA	TRBJ1-4	15	CASSDSGVTNEKLFF
TRBV27	few	TRBJ2-7	13	CASSFGLTYEQYF
TRBV3-1/TRBV3-2	NA	TRBJ2-1	17	CASSQEGSRRGGIEQFF
TRBV6-5	once	TRBJ1-1	14	CASSYTGQATEAFF
TRBV27	NA	TRBJ1-6	17	CASSFLGSATLNSPLHF
TRBV15	NA	TRBJ2-1	17	CATSREPKGIRLTEQFF
TRBV2	few	TRBJ1-2	15	CASSLHYRGSNGYTF
TRBV5-6	few	TRBJ1-1	14	CASSSGTGITEAFF